What follows is one T cell receptor beta chain and its context. Its specificity is not known. This sample was included in a study of blood T cells in healthy people across ages. Study-wide results and limits: PBMCs left unsorted prevented a conclusive naive versus antigen-experienced comparison. The recorded TCR beta diversity per million T cells decreased in a roughly linear manner with age.

After removal of 4 bases from V and 3 bases from J, the junction contained 6 bases not matched to a gene. This CDR3 contains 16 residues. Germline V gene sequence: CDR1 KGHDR, CDR2 SFDVKD. Each individual donor underwent a draw of approximately 9.8 milliliters of peripheral blood. There were at least 6 micrograms of total RNA extracted from every sample. It was with a sample-barcoded 5' primer and a J-beta primer mix that a second PCR of about 6 to 12 cycles was run. TCRdb reprocessed the 5' RACE reads with MiXCR, giving one entry per CDR3 protein. The sample holds roughly 1.5 million distinct CDR3 sequences, approximately 43% seen once.

The sequencing sample was made of blood. The rearrangement uses TRBV24-1 and TRBJ1-5, with 9 bases matching TRBD1. The receptor's source is a woman between 18 and 29 years old in good health. The CDR3 is CATSDPTGGANQPQHF. DNA of the CDR3: TGTGCCACCAGTGACCCGACAGGGGGAGCCAATCAGCCCCAGCATTTT.